This is a list of T cell receptor beta chains from one sample in a study of blood T cell repertoires in COVID-19. Profiling relied on immunoSEQ multiplex PCR, and the TCRdb table lists in-frame clones only, not all of them. The sample holds under 150,000 clones, roughly 85% seen once. Sequencing was performed on peripheral blood. The source is a man in his forties or fifties with acute or convalescent COVID-19. Each CDR3 is given with its conserved first and last residue.

>17|TRBV4-3|TRBJ2-1
CASSQDPTGSSYNEQFF
>13|TRBV29-1|TRBJ2-7
CSVGQGGDYEQYF
>10|TRBV23-1|TRBJ1-6
CASMESPLHF
>16|TRBV24-1|TRBJ2-3
CATSDSGGGSTDTQYF
>16|TRBV7-2|TRBJ2-5
CASSSSSGLAMKTQYF
>17|TRBV10-3|TRBJ2-5
CAISDPLAGGLQETQYF
>16|TRBV4-2|TRBJ1-3
CASSLSGTTAGNTIYF
>14|TRBV9|TRBJ2-2
CASSVQGEVGELFF
>13|TRBV30|TRBJ1-1
CALDRAIVAEAFF
>14|TRBV7-9|TRBJ2-1
CASSLVGQGSEQFF
>13|TRBV7-2|TRBJ1-2
CASSAGMRYGYTF
>15|TRBV18|TRBJ1-3
CASSPWGASGNTIYF
>11|TRBV29-1|TRBJ1-4
CSVGGAEKLFF
>16|TRBV7-6|TRBJ1-1
CASSLGTQGVVTEAFF
>14|TRBV19|TRBJ1-1
CASSISGTNTEAFF
>18|TRBV6-1|TRBJ2-3
CASSERSWVGTSTDTQYF
>14|TRBV27|TRBJ1-2
CASSFKYGTGLYTF
>13|TRBV29-1|TRBJ1-1
CSVEQGINTEAFF
>15|TRBV6-1|TRBJ2-7
CASSESTGFSYEQYF
>14|TRBV20-1|TRBJ2-7
CSASRGGLSHEQYF
>14|TRBV30|TRBJ2-2
CAWSLTGVDGELFF
>14|TRBV30|TRBJ2-3
CAWTEGLAEDTQYF
>15|TRBV4-2|TRBJ2-7
CASSQGTGGFDEQYF
>17|TRBV10-3|TRBJ2-5
CAISESRVAGAQETQYF
>16|TRBV21-1|TRBJ2-2
CASSKTPGGSTGELFF
>16|TRBV6-1|TRBJ1-5
CASSEARRGLNQPQHF
>15|TRBV2|TRBJ1-3
CASSSTGISGNTIYF
>16|TRBV6-1|TRBJ2-3
CASSEGAGGLTDTQYF
>15|TRBV5-1|TRBJ2-1
CASSLGGTTVNEQFF
>11|TRBV20-1|TRBJ1-1
CSASRQTEAFF